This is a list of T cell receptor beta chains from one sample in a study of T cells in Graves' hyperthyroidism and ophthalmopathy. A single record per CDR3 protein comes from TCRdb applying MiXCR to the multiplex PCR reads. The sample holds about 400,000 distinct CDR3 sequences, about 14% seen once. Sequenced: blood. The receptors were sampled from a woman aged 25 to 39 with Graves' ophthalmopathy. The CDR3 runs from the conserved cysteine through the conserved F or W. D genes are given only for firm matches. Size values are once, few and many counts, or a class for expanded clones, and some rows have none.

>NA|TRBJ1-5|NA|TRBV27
CASSFKGLQPQHF
TGTGCCAGCAGTTTTAAGGGGCTCCAGCCCCAGCATTTT
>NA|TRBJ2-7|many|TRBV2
CASLGGNYEQYF
TGTGCCAGCCTTGGCGGCAACTACGAGCAGTACTTC
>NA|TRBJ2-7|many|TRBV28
CASSYGVAAYEQYF
TGTGCCAGCAGTTATGGGGTGGCGGCCTACGAGCAGTACTTC
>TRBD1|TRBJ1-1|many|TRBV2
CASSGRTGIGTEAFF
TGTGCCAGCAGTGGCAGGACAGGGATCGGCACTGAAGCTTTCTTT
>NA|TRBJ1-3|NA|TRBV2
CASSERISGNTIYF
TGTGCCAGCAGTGAACGCATATCTGGAAACACCATATATTTT
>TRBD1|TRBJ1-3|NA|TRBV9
CASSSRDSTGNTIYF
TGTGCCAGCAGCAGCCGGGACAGTACTGGAAACACCATATATTTT
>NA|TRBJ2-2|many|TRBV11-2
CASSSGRANTGELFF
TGTGCCAGCAGCTCGGGACGTGCGAACACCGGGGAGCTGTTTTTT
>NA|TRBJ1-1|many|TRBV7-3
CASSPGPGNTEAFF
TGTGCCAGCAGCCCCGGGCCGGGAAACACTGAAGCTTTCTTT
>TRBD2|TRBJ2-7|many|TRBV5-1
CASSLSGGASAYEQYF
TGCGCCAGCAGCTTGAGCGGGGGGGCCTCCGCCTACGAGCAGTACTTC
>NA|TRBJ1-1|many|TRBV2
CASSAGEGSGDEAFF
TGTGCCAGCAGTGCGGGCGAGGGGTCAGGCGATGAAGCTTTCTTT
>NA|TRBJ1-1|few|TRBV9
CASSPPTGFEAFF
TGTGCCAGCAGCCCCCCAACAGGGTTTGAAGCTTTCTTT
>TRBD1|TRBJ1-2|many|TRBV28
CASSPQGVAANYGYTF
TGTGCCAGCAGCCCCCAGGGGGTAGCCGCTAACTATGGCTACACCTTC
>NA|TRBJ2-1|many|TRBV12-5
CASGKGYRADAEQFF
TGTGCTAGTGGTAAAGGGTACAGGGCTGACGCTGAGCAGTTCTTC
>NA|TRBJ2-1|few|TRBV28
CASRLTGVKEQFF
TGTGCCAGCAGACTGACGGGCGTAAAGGAGCAGTTCTTC
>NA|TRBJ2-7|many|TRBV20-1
CSASKRVAEQYF
TGCAGTGCTAGTAAGCGGGTTGCCGAGCAGTACTTC
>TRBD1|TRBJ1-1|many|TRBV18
CASSPPDRGGTEAFF
TGTGCCAGCTCACCACCCGACAGGGGAGGGACTGAAGCTTTCTTT
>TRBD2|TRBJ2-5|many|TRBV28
CASSGLTGGQETQYF
TGTGCCAGCAGTGGACTAACGGGGGGACAAGAGACCCAGTACTTC
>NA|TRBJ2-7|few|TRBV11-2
CASSLEAGSIYEQYF
TGTGCCAGCAGCTTAGAGGCAGGTAGCATCTACGAGCAGTACTTC
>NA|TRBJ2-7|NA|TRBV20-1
CSVLGPRVMDYEQYF
TGCAGTGTGCTGGGACCCCGGGTAATGGATTACGAGCAGTACTTC
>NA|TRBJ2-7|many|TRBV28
CASNPPEAGAYEQYF
TGTGCCAGCAATCCCCCGGAAGCAGGAGCCTACGAGCAGTACTTC
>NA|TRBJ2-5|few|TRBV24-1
CATSSAGGEETQYF
TGTGCCACCTCTTCAGCGGGCGGGGAAGAGACCCAGTACTTC
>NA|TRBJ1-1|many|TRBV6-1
CASTDRLGGTEAFF
TGTGCCAGCACCGACCGGCTGGGTGGGACTGAAGCTTTCTTT
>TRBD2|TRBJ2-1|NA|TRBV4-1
CASSQIVSGGRRKFF
TGCGCCAGCAGCCAAATTGTTAGCGGGGGTAGGAGGAAGTTCTTC
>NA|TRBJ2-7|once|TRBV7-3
CASSLAGPTNYEQYF
TGTGCCAGCAGCTTAGCCGGGCCAACTAATTACGAGCAGTACTTC
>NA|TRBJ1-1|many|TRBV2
CASIPEAFF
TGTGCCAGCATCCCCGAAGCTTTCTTT
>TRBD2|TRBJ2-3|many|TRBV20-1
CSARDRASGGVADTQYF
TGCAGTGCTAGAGATCGGGCTAGCGGGGGGGTTGCAGATACGCAGTATTTT
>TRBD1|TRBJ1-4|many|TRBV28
CASSQFGTGPFRLFF
TGTGCCAGCAGTCAATTTGGGACAGGCCCTTTTCGACTGTTTTTT
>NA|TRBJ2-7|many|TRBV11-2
CASSRIDRAYEQYF
TGTGCCAGCAGCCGAATCGACAGAGCCTACGAGCAGTACTTC
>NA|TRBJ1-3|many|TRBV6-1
CASGNGDSGNTIYF
TGTGCCAGCGGGAACGGGGACTCTGGAAACACCATATATTTT
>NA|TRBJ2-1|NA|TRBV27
CASSLTAPGNPYNEQFF
TGTGCCAGCAGTTTAACGGCGCCGGGCAACCCCTACAATGAGCAGTTCTTC
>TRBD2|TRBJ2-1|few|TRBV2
CASSGLAASNEQFF
TGTGCCAGCAGTGGACTAGCGGCAAGTAATGAGCAGTTCTTC
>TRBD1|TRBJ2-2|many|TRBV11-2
CASSPNRGTNTGELFF
TGTGCCAGCAGCCCCAACAGGGGCACGAACACCGGGGAGCTGTTTTTT
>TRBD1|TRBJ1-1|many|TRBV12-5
CASGLETSNRGHTEAFF
TGTGCTAGTGGTCTAGAGACCTCGAACAGGGGGCATACTGAAGCTTTCTTT
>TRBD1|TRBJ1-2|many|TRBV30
CAWDRGRLEDGYTF
TGTGCCTGGGACAGGGGGCGATTAGAGGATGGCTACACCTTC
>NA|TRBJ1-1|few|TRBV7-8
CASSQFSSREAFF
TGTGCCAGCAGCCAATTCTCATCAAGGGAAGCTTTCTTT
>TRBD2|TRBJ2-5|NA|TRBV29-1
CSGLAEETQYF
TGCAGTGGACTAGCGGAAGAGACCCAGTACTTC
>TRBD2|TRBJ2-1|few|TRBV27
CASSNKGERGWGEQFF
TGTGCCAGCAGCAATAAAGGGGAGCGGGGGTGGGGTGAGCAGTTCTTC
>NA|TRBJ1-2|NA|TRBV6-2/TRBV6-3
CASGRGGGRYGYTF
TGTGCCAGCGGTAGGGGTGGAGGACGCTATGGCTACACCTTC
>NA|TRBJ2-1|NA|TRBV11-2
CASSVMNEQFF
TGTGCCAGCAGCGTTATGAATGAGCAGTTCTTC
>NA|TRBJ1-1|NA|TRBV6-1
CASLWRNTETFF
TGTGCCAGCTTGTGGCGGAACACTGAAACTTTCTTT
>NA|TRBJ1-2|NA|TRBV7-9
CASSREGYGGYTF
TGTGCCAGCAGCCGCGAAGGGTACGGCGGCTACACCTTC
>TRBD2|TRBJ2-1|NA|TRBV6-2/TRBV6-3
CASSGWTRDGEQFF
TGTGCCAGCAGTGGTTGGACTAGGGATGGTGAGCAGTTCTTC
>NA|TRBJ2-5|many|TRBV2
CASTRQVGETQYF
TGTGCCAGCACAAGACAGGTTGGGGAGACCCAGTACTTC
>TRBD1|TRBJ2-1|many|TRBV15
CATSRTGAPPILSYNEQFF
TGTGCCACCAGCAGGACAGGGGCCCCCCCGATCCTATCCTACAATGAGCAGTTCTTC
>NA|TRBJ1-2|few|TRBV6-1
CASSQQVTNYGYTF
TGTGCCAGCAGTCAACAGGTTACAAACTATGGCTACACCTTC
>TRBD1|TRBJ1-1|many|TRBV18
CASSPPGQGTEAFF
TGTGCCAGCTCACCACCGGGACAGGGGACTGAAGCTTTCTTT
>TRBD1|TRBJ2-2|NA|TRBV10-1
CASSAGGANTGELFF
TGCGCCAGCAGCGCAGGGGGTGCGAACACCGGGGAGCTGTTTTTT
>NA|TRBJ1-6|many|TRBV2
CAPSLNSPLHF
TGTGCCCCTAGCCTAAATTCACCCCTCCACTTT
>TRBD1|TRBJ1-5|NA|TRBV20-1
CSARPGTGGQPQHF
TGCAGTGCTAGACCCGGGACAGGGGGGCAGCCCCAGCATTTT
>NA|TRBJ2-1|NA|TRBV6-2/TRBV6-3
CASNYVGLGEQFF
TGTGCCAGCAATTACGTAGGCTTAGGTGAGCAGTTCTTC
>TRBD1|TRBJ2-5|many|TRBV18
CASSPPGQPQETQYF
TGTGCCAGCTCACCACCGGGACAGCCCCAAGAGACCCAGTACTTC
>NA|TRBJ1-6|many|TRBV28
CASSDTLGHSPLHF
TGTGCCAGCAGTGACACCCTGGGCCATTCACCCCTCCACTTT